This T cell receptor beta chain was identified in a study of blood T cell repertoires in COVID-19. Study as a whole: Donors of Cohort 3 who recovered were those that had two negative PCRs, clearance, or symptom resolution. Material from acute and convalescent COVID-19 was sourced from the United States, Italy and Spain.

Only in-frame clones appear in the TCRdb table, and some are missing; sequencing was by immunoSEQ multiplex PCR. Of some 160,000 clones listed, around three quarters are singletons. Recruitment covered roughly 22 US areas and drew participants whose ages spanned about 18 to 89 years. Participants' own reports of clinical history determined their cohort assignment. This clone has just one count. Trimming cost V 5 bases and J 3 bases; bases outside gene matches: 12. CDR3 length: 18 residues. The germline CDR1 and CDR2 sequences are MNHEY and SMNVEV (reference sequence). The sequenced sample was PBMCs or T cells enriched from blood (not recorded which). The gene calls are TRBV27 and TRBJ2-7; the match to TRBD2 covers 14 bases. This TCR was sampled from a woman between 65 and 79 years old in a cohort exposed to, infected with or recovered from COVID-19 (not recorded which). Written as DNA, the CDR3 is TGTGCCAGCAGTCCCTCTCAGGGGGGGACTAGCGGGAGCTACGAGCAGTACTTC. Its translation: CASSPSQGGTSGSYEQYF.